This T cell receptor (beta chain) originates from a study of blood T cell repertoires in COVID-19. As for the study in general: T cells, B-cell-depleted T cells, or PBMCs supplied cDNA or gDNA.

Original handling: Estimation of nucleated cell counts was performed using reference gene primer amplification. Assay: immunoSEQ multiplex PCR; the TCRdb copy retains only in-frame clones and omits some. Clonal size and the V and J genes are those of that table, whereas D and trimming came from the DNA. The sample lists about 140,000 clones, over 75% occurring once. Looked up from germline, CDR1 is SGHDN and CDR2 is FVKESK. The CDR3 is 13 amino acids. The V and J ends lost 7 bases and 2 bases respectively, with 9 bases between them. The receptor's source is a middle-aged man with acute or convalescent COVID-19. The chain couples TRBV14 to TRBJ1-3; D possibly corresponds to TRBD1 (5 bases). The sample taken for sequencing was peripheral blood. CDR3 region: CASTRQPGNTIYF. DNA of the CDR3: TGTGCCAGCACCCGACAGCCTGGAAACACCATATATTTT.